A single sample gave rise to the 9 T cell receptor beta chains below, sequenced in a study of T cell clones after liver transplantation. Sequenced by immunoSEQ multiplex PCR; TCRdb stores in-frame clones only, minus some. The sample comprises some 70,000 clones, 80% of which are singletons, and 0.55% to 0.75% rests with the top ten. The input for sequencing was CD4+ T cells from blood, taken before liver transplant. The origin of the receptors is a human donor who received a liver transplant.

The chain has TRBV7-2 and TRBJ2-5, with D hard to call. Germline V gives CDR1 SGHTA, CDR2 FQGNSA. This CDR3 has 13 residues. V shed 3 bases and J shed 5 bases, with 10 bases lying between them. CDR3 in DNA: TGTGCCAGCAGCTTTGACACCGGGGAGACCCAGTACTTC. It yields the protein CASSFDTGETQYF.

CDR3 residues: CASSQDQKGQVSSYEQYF. As DNA, the CDR3 is TGCGCCAGCAGCCAAGATCAGAAAGGACAGGTGAGCTCCTACGAGCAGTACTTC. The rearrangement uses TRBV4-3 and TRBJ2-7, with 7 positions matching TRBD1. CDR1 is LGHNA and CDR2 is YSLEER in the germline V gene. The CDR3 loop spans 18 amino acids. V lost 0 bases to trimming and J lost 0 bases; unmatched junction nucleotides: 11.

This chain uses TRBV28 with TRBJ1-2, with D possibly being TRBD1 (5 bases). V shed 7 bases and J shed 3 bases, with 15 bases lying between them. CDR3 length equals 14 residues. Germline CDR1 and CDR2: MDHEN and SYDVKM. The CDR3 loop reads CASTPGTFHYGYTF. In DNA form, the CDR3 reads TGTGCCAGCACCCCCGGGACCTTTCACTATGGCTACACCTTC.

This clone was recorded only once. The V gene is TRBV9, the J gene TRBJ2-3; no clear D. The V end lost 0 bases, the J end lost 4 bases, and 9 bases lay between the germline ends. Germline V gives CDR1 SGDLS, CDR2 YYNGEE. CDR3 length equals 14 residues. CDR3 sequence: CASSVAGSSDTQYF. The CDR3 coding sequence is TGTGCCAGCAGCGTAGCGGGTAGCTCAGATACGCAGTATTTT.

The rearrangement links TRBV11-2 to TRBJ1-1; the D gene is possibly TRBD1 (5 bases). CDR3 length: 15 amino acids. Germline values: CDR1 SGHAT, CDR2 FQNNGV. V lost 1 base and J lost 1, with 10 bases in between. As DNA, the CDR3 is TGTGCCAGCAGCTTAGGCGGGGGGTGGAACACTGAAGCTTTCTTT. Its protein is CASSLGGGWNTEAFF.

This chain joins TRBV18 and TRBJ2-1; D gene ambiguous. V was clipped by 2 bases and J by 5 bases, with 10 bases between them. The CDR3 extends over 14 amino acids. The germline CDR1 and CDR2 sequences are KGHSH and LQKENI. CDR3 loop: CASSPTSRDNEQFF. In nucleotides, the CDR3 is TGTGCCAGCTCACCAACCTCTCGGGACAATGAGCAGTTCTTC.

This chain connects TRBV6-1 to TRBJ2-3; D perhaps matches TRBD2 (5 bases). The CDR3 sequence is 12 residues long. The V gene's germline CDR1 is MNHNS and CDR2 SASEGT. V was pared by 8 bases and J by 2 bases, with 8 bases between. CDR3 loop: CASEGATDTQYF. DNA of the CDR3: TGTGCCAGCGAGGGCGCCACAGATACGCAGTATTTT.

The V call is TRBV25-1, the J call TRBJ2-5; D is ambiguous. V lost 3 bases to trimming and J lost 0 bases, with 14 bases between them. CDR1 and CDR2 (germline): MGHDK, SYGVNS. This CDR3 comprises 16 residues. CDR3 loop: CASSDSRTSYQETQYF. CDR3 bases: TGTGCCAGCAGTGACAGTAGGACGTCGTACCAAGAGACCCAGTACTTC.

CDR3 region: CASSFRTRSNEQFF. In DNA form, the CDR3 reads TGTGCCAGCAGTTTCCGGACTAGAAGCAATGAGCAGTTCTTC. This chain uses TRBV28 with TRBJ2-1; 7 bases fit TRBD2. V shed 3 bases, J shed 6 bases, and the junction held 5 bases outside the gene matches. This CDR3 contains 14 residues. Germline CDR1 is MDHEN and CDR2 is SYDVKM. Complete variable domain (other parts from reference TRBV28 and TRBJ2-1): DVKVTQSSRYLVKRTGEKVFLECVQDMDHENMFWYRQDPGLGLRLIYFSYDVKMKEKGDIPEGYSVSREKKERFSLILESASTNQTSMYLCASSFRTRSNEQFFGPGTRLTVL.